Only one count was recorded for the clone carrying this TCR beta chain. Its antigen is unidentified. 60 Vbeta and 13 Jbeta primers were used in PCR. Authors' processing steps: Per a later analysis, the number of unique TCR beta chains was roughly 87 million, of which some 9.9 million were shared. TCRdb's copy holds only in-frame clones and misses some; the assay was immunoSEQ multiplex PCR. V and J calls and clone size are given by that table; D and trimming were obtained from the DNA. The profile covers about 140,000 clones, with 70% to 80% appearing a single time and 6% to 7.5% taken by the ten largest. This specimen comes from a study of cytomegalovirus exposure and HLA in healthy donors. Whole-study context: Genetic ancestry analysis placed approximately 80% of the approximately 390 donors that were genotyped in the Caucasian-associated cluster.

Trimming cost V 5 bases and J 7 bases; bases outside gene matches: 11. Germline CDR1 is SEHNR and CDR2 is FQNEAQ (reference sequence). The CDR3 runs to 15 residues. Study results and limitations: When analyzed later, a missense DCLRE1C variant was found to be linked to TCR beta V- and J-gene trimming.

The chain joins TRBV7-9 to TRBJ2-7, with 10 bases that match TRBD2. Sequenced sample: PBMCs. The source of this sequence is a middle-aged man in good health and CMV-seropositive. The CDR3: CASSLLAGVPGEQYF. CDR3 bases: TGTGCCAGCAGCCTTCTAGCGGGGGTTCCAGGGGAGCAGTACTTC.